This TCR beta chain appears in the sequencing data of a study of blood T cell repertoires in COVID-19. In the study overall: The United States, Italy and Spain supplied acute and convalescent COVID-19 samples. Sample material is recorded as cDNA or gDNA derived from T cells, B-cell-depleted T cells, or PBMCs.

Original methodology: Amplification with reference gene primers provided the estimates of nucleated cell counts. Sequenced by immunoSEQ multiplex PCR; TCRdb stores in-frame clones only, minus some. That table supplies the V and J calls and clone size; D and trimming were determined from the DNA. The sample has over 70,000 clones, 80% seen once. Sequenced: peripheral blood. The TCR comes from a woman in her seventies with acute or convalescent COVID-19.

In nucleotides, the CDR3 is TGTGCCAGTACCCCGGACAGGACGGGGGGCTACACCTTC. Protein sequence: CASTPDRTGGYTF. The chain has TRBV19 and TRBJ1-2; 7 bases fit TRBD1. The germline V gene encodes CDR1 LNHDA and CDR2 SQIVND (reference sequence). The V segment lost 7 bases and the J segment 8 bases; nucleotides outside the gene matches: 10. CDR3 length equals 13 residues. The full variable domain, with the rest looked up from reference TRBV19 and TRBJ1-2, is DGGITQSPKYLFRKEGQNVTLSCEQNLNHDAMYWYRQDPGQGLRLIYYSQIVNDFQKGDIAEGYSVSREKKESFPLTVTSAQKNPTAFYLCASTPDRTGGYTFGSGTRLTVV.